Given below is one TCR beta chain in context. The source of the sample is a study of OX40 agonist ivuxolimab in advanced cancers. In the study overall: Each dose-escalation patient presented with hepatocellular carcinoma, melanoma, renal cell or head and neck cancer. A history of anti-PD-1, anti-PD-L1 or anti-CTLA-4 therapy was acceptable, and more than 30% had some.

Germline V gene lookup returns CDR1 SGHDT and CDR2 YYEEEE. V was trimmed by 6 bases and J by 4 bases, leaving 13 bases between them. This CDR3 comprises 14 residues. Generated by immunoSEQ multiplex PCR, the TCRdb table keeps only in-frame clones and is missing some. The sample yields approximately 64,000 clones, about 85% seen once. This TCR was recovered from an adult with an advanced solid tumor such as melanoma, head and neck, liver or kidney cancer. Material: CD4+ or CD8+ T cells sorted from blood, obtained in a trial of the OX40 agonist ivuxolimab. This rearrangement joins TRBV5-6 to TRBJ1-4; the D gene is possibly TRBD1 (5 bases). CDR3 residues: CASTTGGVNEKLFF. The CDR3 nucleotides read TGTGCCAGCACCACCGGGGGGGTTAATGAAAAACTGTTTTTT. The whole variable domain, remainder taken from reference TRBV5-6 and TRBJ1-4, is DAGVTQSPTHLIKTRGQQVTLRCSPKSGHDTVSWYQQALGQGPQFIFQYYEEEERQRGNFPDRFSGHQFPNYSSELNVNALLLGDSALYLCASTTGGVNEKLFFGSGTQLSVL.